This paragraph reports one TCR beta chain. What it binds is unknown. These data are taken from a study of cytomegalovirus exposure and HLA in healthy donors. Germline-derived CDR1 and CDR2 are PRHDT and FYEKMQ (reference sequence). CDR3 length: 14 amino acids. V was clipped by 2 bases and J by 5 bases; unmatched bases: 4. This PCR relied on a set of 60 Vbeta primers and 13 Jbeta primers. Assay: immunoSEQ multiplex PCR; the TCRdb copy retains only in-frame clones and omits some. The sample holds about 60,000 clones, 65% to 85% seen once. Findings and caveats of the study: A later examination showed that TCR association rates differed by HLA locus, with DRB1 most and HLA-C fewest. The authors listed 150 to 200 TCR beta chains as cytomegalovirus-associated. A later analysis found most CMV-associated TCR beta chains apparently HLA-restricted. CMV serostatus was the sole immune exposure information available.

This TCR was recovered from a woman aged 25 to 39 in good health and CMV-seronegative. The chain employs TRBV13 and TRBJ1-1, with 8 bases that match TRBD1. What was sequenced was PBMCs. CDR3 residues: CASSLRQGRTEAFF. DNA for the CDR3: TGTGCCAGCAGCTTAAGACAGGGGAGGACTGAAGCTTTCTTT.